The entry that follows covers one T cell receptor beta chain sequence. Its antigen is currently unknown. Germline V gene sequence: CDR1 MNHEY, CDR2 SVGAGI. The CDR3 is made up of 13 amino acids. These data belong to a study of T cells expressing NK-cell markers. On the study more broadly: Underlying the TCR beta repertoires were sorted CD3+CD56+NKG2C+, CD3+CD56+NKG2C- and CD3+CD56-NKG2C+ T cells.

Overall study results and limits: More than 5 donors showed dominant NKG2C+ clonotypes comprising roughly 1.0-7.0% of their CD8+ T cells.

TCRdb reprocessed the 5' RACE reads, keeping one entry per CDR3 protein, no DNA. The ten top clones account for 7.3%, within a sample of under 500,000 distinct CDR3 sequences. Specimen: blood T cells: a sorted CD56 or NKG2C T cell subset, CD4+ or CD8+ T cells, or bulk PBMC T cells (not recorded which). V is TRBV6-5 and J is TRBJ2-3. The sequence was obtained from a woman aged 18 to 75 in good health. This chain's CDR3 is CASSYGREDTQYF.